The 19 T cell receptor beta chains below were found in one sample sequenced in a study of post-analysis software for immune sequencing data. Antigen specificity for these receptors is unknown. Included in the TCR beta cDNA libraries were unique molecular identifiers. TCRdb re-derived calls from the PCR reads in MiXCR, one entry per CDR3 protein. This sample has more than 450,000 distinct CDR3 sequences, with around 44% found just once. Study findings and constraints: In patients, TRBV5-6, TRBV5-1 and TRBV20-1 belonged to several TRBV segments found more frequently than in controls.

The sequenced sample was blood. The receptors were sampled from a girl aged 5-17 years with multiple sclerosis.

This clonotype has a handful of counts. The CDR3, as DNA: TGTGCCAGCAGCGTAGGAGGACAGGGACCCTACGAGCAGTACTTC. It translates to CASSVGGQGPYEQYF. The J gene is TRBJ2-7, the V gene TRBV9; 8 nucleotides align to TRBD1. This CDR3 contains 15 residues. Trimming took 0 bases from V and 2 from J; bases not matched to a gene: 4. Per germline, CDR1 SGDLS and CDR2 YYNGEE.

A word on this clonotype: At one boundary the junction diverges from the germline segment, which might be a read error. The rearrangement joins TRBV7-8 to TRBJ2-5; 11 positions match TRBD2. Looked up from germline, CDR1 is SGHVS and CDR2 is FQNEAQ. The length of the CDR3 is 15 residues. CDR3 sequence reads: CASSLASGREETRYF. The CDR3, as DNA: TGTGCCAGCAGCTTAGCTAGCGGGAGGGAAGAGACCCGGTACTTC.

V usage is TRBV25-1 and J usage is TRBJ2-7, with 8 bases aligning to TRBD2. Near its end, the DNA agrees better with TRBJ2-5, so the J call may be wrong. Germline CDR1 is MGHDK and CDR2 is SYGVNS. The CDR3 covers 16 residues. The CDR3 nucleotides are TGTGCCAGCAGTGAACTAGCGGGTTACGGGGGGAAGACCCAGTACTTC. Translation gives CASSELAGYGGKTQYF.

This clonotype occurred a few times. J is TRBJ1-2 and V is TRBV29-1; D uncertain. CDR1 and CDR2 (germline): SQVTM, ANQGSEA. The CDR3 has 12 amino acids. V was cut by 1 base and J by 4 bases, with 7 bases left in between. The CDR3 loop reads CSVEVDTYGYTF. The CDR3 DNA follows: TGCAGCGTTGAAGTAGACACCTATGGCTACACCTTC.

V and J are TRBV5-1 and TRBJ2-7; 14 nucleotides match TRBD2. Unmatched junction bases numbered 7, after V lost 0 bases and J lost 5 bases. The CDR3 loop spans 17 amino acids. In germline, CDR1 is SGHRS, CDR2 YFSETQ. CDR3 nucleotide sequence: TGCGCCAGCAGCTTGGGCGGACTAGCGGGAGGTCCTAACGAGCAGTACTTC. It encodes CASSLGGLAGGPNEQYF.

In this sample, this clonotype turned up a few times. The chain carries TRBV4-1 and TRBJ2-1; no clear D. Looked up from germline, CDR1 is MGHRA and CDR2 is YSYEKL. This CDR3 comprises 11 residues. The V gene lost 3 bases and the J gene lost 12 bases, with 9 bases spanning the gap. The CDR3 DNA reads as TGCGCCAGCAGCCACCCCCCGAGGCAGTTCTTC. Protein: CASSHPPRQFF.

The chain carries TRBV7-9 and TRBJ2-3, with D hard to call. Per germline, CDR1 SEHNR and CDR2 FQNEAQ (reference sequence). V lost 2 bases and J lost 0, with 9 bases in between. The CDR3 extends over 15 amino acids. The CDR3 loop is CASSLSFPSTDTQYF. In nucleotides, the CDR3 is TGTGCCAGCAGCTTATCTTTCCCAAGCACAGATACGCAGTATTTT.

The chain joins TRBV5-1 to TRBJ2-2; 9 positions agree with TRBD1. Germline-derived CDR1 and CDR2 are SGHRS and YFSETQ. This CDR3 is 19 amino acids long. Trimming cost V 0 bases and J 4 bases; bases outside gene matches: 13. The CDR3 loop is CASSLAEVPGTGITGELFF. The CDR3 bases are TGCGCCAGCAGCTTGGCCGAGGTTCCTGGGACAGGGATCACCGGGGAGCTGTTTTTT.

This clonotype has more than one count but fewer than ten. The chain combines TRBV4-1 with TRBJ2-7, with 7 bases that match TRBD2. Germline trimming cut 4 bases from V and 0 bases from J; bases unmatched to any gene: 9. There are 16 residues in the CDR3. Germline-derived CDR1 and CDR2 are MGHRA and YSYEKL. The CDR3 DNA follows: TGCGCCAGCAGCCCTCTTCTAGCGGTGCCCTCCTACGAGCAGTACTTC. This translates into CASSPLLAVPSYEQYF.

This clonotype was detected many times. The chain is built from TRBV6-6 and TRBJ2-5, with D hard to call. The V and J ends lost 2 bases and 5 bases respectively, with 3 bases between them. The CDR3 is 11 amino acids. CDR1 is MNHNY and CDR2 is SVGAGI in the germline V gene (reference sequence). The CDR3 is CASSYGETQYF. The DNA of the CDR3 is TGTGCCAGCAGTTACGGGGAGACCCAGTACTTC.

The gene calls are TRBV20-1 and TRBJ2-5; 8 bases agree with TRBD2. The last part of the DNA fits TRBJ2-7 better; the J call may be wrong. The CDR3 sequence is 13 residues long. In germline, CDR1 is DFQATT, CDR2 SNEGSKA (reference sequence). CDR3 protein: CSAPRGGAYEQYF. The DNA for the CDR3 is TGCAGTGCCCCCCGGGGGGGGGCTTACGAGCAGTACTTC.

This chain links TRBV11-2 with TRBJ2-3, with unresolved D. The germline V gene has CDR1 SGHAT and CDR2 FQNNGV. V lost 2 bases, J lost 8 bases, and 5 bases lay in between. The CDR3 has 11 residues. In DNA form, the CDR3 reads TGTGCCAGCAGCTTAAGTTTTACGCAGTATTTT. Protein sequence: CASSLSFTQYF.

The gene calls are TRBV5-1 and TRBJ2-7; 9 bases are a match to TRBD2. This CDR3 is 17 amino acids long. With 6 bases clipped from V and 0 bases from J, the junction kept 13 bases outside the gene matches. Germline V gene data show CDR1 as SGHRS and CDR2 as YFSETQ. The CDR3 loop reads CASTRGGPILGSYEQYF. DNA of the CDR3: TGCGCCAGCACGCGGGGGGGGCCGATACTCGGCTCCTACGAGCAGTACTTC.

The V call is TRBV20-1, the J call TRBJ2-7; 8 nucleotides align to TRBD1. This CDR3 has 15 amino acids. Germline CDR1 DFQATT, CDR2 SNEGSKA (reference sequence). Trimming cost V 0 bases and J 5 bases; bases outside gene matches: 9. The CDR3 DNA follows: TGCAGTGCTAGAGACTCCAGGGGGCTGGAGAACGAGCAGTACTTC. It codes for CSARDSRGLENEQYF.

This chain uses TRBV3-1 with TRBJ1-4; D is undetermined. The ends were cut back, 0 bases at V and 7 bases at J, with 6 bases in the middle. This CDR3 comprises 13 residues. Germline V gene data show CDR1 as LGHDT and CDR2 as YNNKEL (reference sequence). The CDR3 DNA reads as TGTGCCAGCAGCCAAGATCATGGTGAAAAACTGTTTTTT. Its protein product is CASSQDHGEKLFF.

V is TRBV5-1 and J is TRBJ1-6; D gene unclear. Germline loops: CDR1 SGHRS, CDR2 YFSETQ. The CDR3 runs to 14 residues. V was pared by 4 bases and J by 11 bases, with 16 bases between. The CDR3: CASSPDEGRAPLHF. The CDR3 nucleotides read TGCGCCAGCAGCCCAGACGAAGGACGCGCACCCCTCCACTTT.

This clonotype was detected a few times. The CDR3 DNA is TGTGCCAGCAGCTTAGCCGGACAGGGGGCCCATGGCTACACCTTC. It translates to CASSLAGQGAHGYTF. The chain uses TRBV7-2 and TRBJ1-2; 11 bases line up with TRBD1. The ends lost 0 bases at V and 6 bases at J; junction bases unmatched: 3. Germline V CDR1 and CDR2: SGHTA, FQGNSA. The CDR3 runs 15 residues. The whole variable domain, filled in from reference TRBV7-2 and TRBJ1-2, reads GAGVSQSPSNKVTEKGKDVELRCDPISGHTALYWYRQSLGQGLEFLIYFQGNSAPDKSGLPSDRFSAERTGGSVSTLTIQRTQQEDSAVYLCASSLAGQGAHGYTFGSGTRLTVV.

This sequence joins TRBV20-1 and TRBJ2-4, with D perhaps given as TRBD1 or TRBD2 (6 bases each). The DNA end is more similar to TRBJ2-7, so the J call may be wrong. Germline CDR1 reads DFQATT; CDR2 reads SNEGSKA (reference sequence). This CDR3 has 15 residues. The CDR3 bases are TGCAGTGCTAGAGCGAGGAGGGGGAACTCCTACGAGCAGTACTTC. Translated: CSARARRGNSYEQYF.

This clonotype was picked up a small number of times. The gene calls are TRBV12-3 or TRBV12-4 and TRBJ2-4, with TRBD2 matching over 8 bases. The J call may be in error: the DNA end matches TRBJ2-7 better. This CDR3 region has 16 residues. The CDR3 loop reads CASSLVAGTYVYEQYF. In nucleotides, the CDR3 is TGTGCCAGCAGTTTAGTAGCGGGAACGTATGTCTACGAGCAGTACTTC.